This T cell receptor (beta chain) appears in the sequencing data of a study of quantifying T cell responses using KT2 cells. Study summary: cDNA was made from DNase-treated RNA using alpha and beta constant primers. Under optimum conditions, T4 ligation efficiency was estimated at more than 10%.

Each cDNA got a UMI-containing oligo ligated at its 3' end. An equimolar mix of RC1.1 and RC1.2 primed the beta chain across TRBC1 and TRBC2. TCRdb processed the UMI-ligation and nested PCR reads anew with MiXCR; each CDR3 protein has one entry. The table includes 52,000 or so distinct CDR3 sequences, about 12% detected once. This clonotype came up a few times. The origin of this receptor is a human donor. Source material: PBMCs spiked with cells of the T cell clone KT2.

The CDR3 nucleotides read TGTGCCAGCAGCACGACAGGGGACTACTATGGCTACACCTTC. Residues: CASSTTGDYYGYTF. The chain couples TRBV5-6 to TRBJ1-2, with 8 positions matching TRBD1. V gave up 4 bases and J gave up 3 bases; unmatched junction bases: 5. CDR1 is SGHDT, CDR2 YYEEEE, per germline. There are 14 residues in the CDR3. The full variable domain, rest sourced from reference TRBV5-6 and TRBJ1-2, is DAGVTQSPTHLIKTRGQQVTLRCSPKSGHDTVSWYQQALGQGPQFIFQYYEEEERQRGNFPDRFSGHQFPNYSSELNVNALLLGDSALYLCASSTTGDYYGYTFGSGTRLTVV.